This paragraph reports one T cell receptor beta chain. One entry per CDR3 protein results from TCRdb running MiXCR on the 5' RACE reads. This table has 470,000 or so distinct CDR3 sequences, 20% to 25% appearing once. The data were obtained in a study of identical twins. This same sample was also part of a study on T cells expressing NK-cell markers.

Sequenced material: CD4+ T cells sorted from blood. The receptor comes from a woman younger than 30 in good health.

CDR3 region: CSGRRGRDDEGKQYF. As DNA, the CDR3 is TGCAGTGGTCGCCGGGGCCGGGACGACGAGGGGAAGCAGTACTTC. V usage is TRBV20-1 and J usage is TRBJ2-7; D may correspond to TRBD1 or TRBD2 (5 bases each). Deletions cut 7 bases from V and 8 bases from J, with 27 bases between. Per germline, CDR1 DFQATT and CDR2 SNEGSKA (reference sequence). The CDR3 contains 15 residues.